This note documents a single TCR beta chain sequence. Its cognate antigen is unknown. The protocol was immunoSEQ multiplex PCR, while the TCRdb copy is restricted to in-frame clones and leaves out a portion. There are 850,000 to 1,200,000 clones in the sample; about 80% occur only once, and 1.4% lies in the top ten. V lost 1 base and J 5 bases, leaving 8 bases between the germline ends. CDR1 MGHRA and CDR2 YSYEKL come from the germline V gene. This CDR3 region has 13 residues. These data originate in a study of shared clonotypes between healthy human individuals. General study findings and limits: An anticipated effect of sequencing depth on clonotype sharing among donors was recognized. Memory subsets generally showed lower estimated richness than naive subsets.

Source material: memory CD4+ T cells sorted from blood. As to subset: CD45RA-negative fraction. This clonotype was sampled from a man aged 18 to 29 in good health. This chain connects TRBV4-1 to TRBJ2-5, with D tentatively TRBD1 (5 bases). CDR3 coding DNA: TGCGCCAGCAGCCAAGGAAGGGGCGAGACCCAGTACTTC. Translating it yields CASSQGRGETQYF.